This T cell receptor (beta chain) was profiled in a study of blood T cell repertoires in COVID-19. Whole-study context: Samples taken during acute and convalescent COVID-19 were collected in the United States, Italy and Spain.

As originally analysed: Estimation of nucleated cell counts was performed using reference gene primer amplification. Sequencing used immunoSEQ multiplex PCR; TCRdb keeps in-frame clones, though not all of them. The V and J calls and the clone size are those of that table, but D and trimming were determined from the DNA. The sample holds about 190,000 clones, 85% to 90% seen once. V was pared by 3 bases and J by 0 bases, with 6 bases of the junction left unmatched. Germline V lookup: CDR1 SGDLS, CDR2 YYNGEE. The CDR3 has 18 residues. This receptor was identified in a woman aged 25 to 39 with active or convalescent COVID-19. The sample taken for sequencing was peripheral blood. The V call is TRBV9, the J call TRBJ2-6; 10 nucleotides line up with TRBD1. The CDR3 sequence is CASSAPGQGSSGANVLTF. For the CDR3, the DNA is TGTGCCAGCAGCGCCCCGGGACAGGGGAGCTCTGGGGCCAACGTCCTGACTTTC. Looking up the rest from reference TRBV9 and TRBJ2-6 gives the full variable domain: DSGVTQTPKHLITATGQRVTLRCSPRSGDLSVYWYQQSLDQGLQFLIQYYNGEERAKGNILERFSAQQFPDLHSELNLSSLELGDSALYFCASSAPGQGSSGANVLTFGAGSRLTVL.